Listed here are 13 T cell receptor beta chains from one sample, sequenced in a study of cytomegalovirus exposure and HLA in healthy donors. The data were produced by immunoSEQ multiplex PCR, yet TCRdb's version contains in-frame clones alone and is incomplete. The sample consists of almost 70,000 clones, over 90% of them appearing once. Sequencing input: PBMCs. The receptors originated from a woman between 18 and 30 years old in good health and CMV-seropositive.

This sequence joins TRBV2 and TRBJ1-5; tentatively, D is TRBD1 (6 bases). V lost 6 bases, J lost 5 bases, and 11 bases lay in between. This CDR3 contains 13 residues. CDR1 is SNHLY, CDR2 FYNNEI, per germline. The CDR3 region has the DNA TGTGCCAGCAGGCAGGGGATGCATCAGCCCCAGCATTTT. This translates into CASRQGMHQPQHF.

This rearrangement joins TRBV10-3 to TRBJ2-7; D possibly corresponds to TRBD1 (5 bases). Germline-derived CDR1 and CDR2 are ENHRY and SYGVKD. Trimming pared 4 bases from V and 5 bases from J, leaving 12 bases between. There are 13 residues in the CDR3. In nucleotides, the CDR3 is TGTGCCATCAGTGGAAATCTAGGGGACGAGCAGTACTTC. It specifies CAISGNLGDEQYF.

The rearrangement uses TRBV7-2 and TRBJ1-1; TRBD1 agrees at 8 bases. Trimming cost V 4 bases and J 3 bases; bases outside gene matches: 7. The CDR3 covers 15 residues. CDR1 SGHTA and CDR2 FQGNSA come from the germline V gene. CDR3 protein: CASSWRTGKDTEAFF. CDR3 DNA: TGTGCCAGCAGCTGGCGGACAGGGAAGGACACTGAAGCTTTCTTT.

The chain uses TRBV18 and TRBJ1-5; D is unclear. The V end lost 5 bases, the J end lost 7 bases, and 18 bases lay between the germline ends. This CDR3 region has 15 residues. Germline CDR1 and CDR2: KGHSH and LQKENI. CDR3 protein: CASSSRTGGGQPQHF. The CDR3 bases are TGTGCCAGCTCAAGTAGGACGGGAGGAGGGCAGCCCCAGCATTTT.

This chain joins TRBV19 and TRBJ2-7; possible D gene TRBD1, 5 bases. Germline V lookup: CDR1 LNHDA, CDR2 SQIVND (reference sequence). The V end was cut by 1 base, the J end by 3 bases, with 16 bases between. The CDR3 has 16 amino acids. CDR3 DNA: TGTGCCAGTAGTATAGTCCTGACAGTCGTTAACTACGAGCAGTACTTC. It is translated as CASSIVLTVVNYEQYF.

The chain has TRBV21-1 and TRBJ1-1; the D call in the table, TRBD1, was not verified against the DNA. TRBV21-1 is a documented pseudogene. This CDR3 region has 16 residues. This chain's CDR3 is CASSTKTGTGATEAFF. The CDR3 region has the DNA TGTGCCAGCAGCACCAAAACCGGGACAGGGGCCACTGAAGCTTTCTTT.

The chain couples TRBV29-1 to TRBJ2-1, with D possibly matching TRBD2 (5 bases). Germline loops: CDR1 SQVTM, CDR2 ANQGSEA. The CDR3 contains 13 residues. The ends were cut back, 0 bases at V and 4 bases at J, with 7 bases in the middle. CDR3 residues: CSVEDRGYNEQFF. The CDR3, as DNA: TGCAGCGTTGAAGATCGAGGGTACAATGAGCAGTTCTTC.

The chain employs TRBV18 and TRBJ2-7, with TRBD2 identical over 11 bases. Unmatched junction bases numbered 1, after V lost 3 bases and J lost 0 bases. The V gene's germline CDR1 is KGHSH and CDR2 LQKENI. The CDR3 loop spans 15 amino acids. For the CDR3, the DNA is TGTGCCAGCTCACCTGGACTAGCGGGCTCCTACGAGCAGTACTTC. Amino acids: CASSPGLAGSYEQYF.

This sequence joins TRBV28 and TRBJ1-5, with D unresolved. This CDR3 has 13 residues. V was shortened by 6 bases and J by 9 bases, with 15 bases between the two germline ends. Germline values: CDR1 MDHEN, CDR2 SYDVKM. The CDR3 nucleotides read TGTGCCAGCAGAACCGGGGTAGGAAGGCCCCAGCATTTT. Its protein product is CASRTGVGRPQHF.

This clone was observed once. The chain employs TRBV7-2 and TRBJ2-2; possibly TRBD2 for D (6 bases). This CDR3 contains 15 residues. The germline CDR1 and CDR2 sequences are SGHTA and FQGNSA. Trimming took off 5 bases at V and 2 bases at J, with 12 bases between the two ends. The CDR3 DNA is TGTGCCAGCAGCCACCACGGACTAAACACCGGGGAGCTGTTTTTT. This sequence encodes CASSHHGLNTGELFF.

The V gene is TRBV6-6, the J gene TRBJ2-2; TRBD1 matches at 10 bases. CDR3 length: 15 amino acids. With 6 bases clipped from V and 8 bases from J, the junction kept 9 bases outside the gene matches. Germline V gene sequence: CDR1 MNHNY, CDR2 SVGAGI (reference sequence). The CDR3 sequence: CASSYQGQGLGELFF. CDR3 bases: TGTGCCAGCAGCTACCAGGGACAGGGGTTGGGGGAGCTGTTTTTT.

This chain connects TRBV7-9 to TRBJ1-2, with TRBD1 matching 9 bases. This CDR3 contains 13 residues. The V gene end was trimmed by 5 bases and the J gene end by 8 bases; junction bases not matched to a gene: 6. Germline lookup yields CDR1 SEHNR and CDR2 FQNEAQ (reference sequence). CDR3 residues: CASSRPGQGGYTF. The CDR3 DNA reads TGTGCCAGCAGCAGACCGGGACAGGGAGGCTACACCTTC.

The CDR3 spells CASSRDRGVGQNEKLFF. The DNA of the CDR3 is TGCGCCAGCAGCCGAGACAGGGGGGTCGGGCAGAATGAAAAACTGTTTTTT. The gene calls are TRBV4-1 and TRBJ1-4; 9 positions match TRBD1. CDR3 length: 17 residues. The J segment lost 5 bases and the V segment lost 4 bases, leaving 11 bases of the junction unmatched. CDR1 MGHRA and CDR2 YSYEKL come from the germline V gene.